These T cell receptor beta chains were read from a single sample in a study of beta chain features in type 1 diabetes. Sequencing was performed with immunoSEQ multiplex PCR; in TCRdb, only in-frame clones are kept and a portion is missing. Counted here are 970,000 or so clones, 17% occurring once; the ten biggest clones make up 0.023%. Sequencing input: naive CD4+ T cells from blood. All receptors come from a woman aged 18-35 years in good health. Each CDR3 is given with its conserved first and last residue. A D gene is named only where the DNA matches it firmly. The size field is filled for only some rows; it gives once, few, many or a size class.

v_gene	abundance	j_gene	d_gene	CDR3nt	CDR3aa
TRBV20-1	few	TRBJ2-5	-	TGCAGTGCTAATCCTCTGGAGCCCCAGTACTTC	CSANPLEPQYF
TRBV5-1	-	TRBJ2-1	TRBD2	TGCGCCAGCAGCTTGGGACTAGCTGGCAATGAGCAGTTCTTC	CASSLGLAGNEQFF
TRBV20-1	few	TRBJ2-5	-	TGCAGTGCTAGGGATCCCGAGACCCAGTACTTC	CSARDPETQYF
TRBV27	-	TRBJ1-6	TRBD1	TGTGCCAGCAGCCTGACAGGGTCCCATTCACCCCTCCACTTT	CASSLTGSHSPLHF
TRBV19	few	TRBJ1-4	-	TGTGCCAGCATGGGACGCCCCGGGATTAATGAAAAACTGTTTTTT	CASMGRPGINEKLFF
TRBV7-9	-	TRBJ2-7	-	TGTGCCAGCAGCTTAGGCCGGGGGTTCTACGAGCAGTACTTC	CASSLGRGFYEQYF
TRBV5-1	few	TRBJ2-3	TRBD2	TGCGCCAGCAGACCCGGACTAGCGGGAGTAGATACGCAGTATTTT	CASRPGLAGVDTQYF
TRBV9	few	TRBJ1-4	-	TGTGCCAGCAGCGTCTCGACTGCAACTAATGAAAAACTGTTTTTT	CASSVSTATNEKLFF
TRBV19	-	TRBJ2-1	-	TGTGCCAGTAACACTCGAAATGAGCAGTTCTTC	CASNTRNEQFF
TRBV5-1	-	TRBJ2-2	TRBD2	TGCGCCAGCAGCTTGACTAGCGGGATGTCCGGGGAGCTGTTTTTT	CASSLTSGMSGELFF
TRBV7-2	-	TRBJ2-2	-	TGTGCCAGCAGCTTAGCGCAAAGGGACTTGAGTGGGGAGCTGTTTTTT	CASSLAQRDLSGELFF
TRBV6-5	-	TRBJ2-3	-	TGTGCCAGCAGCACTCGACACGCTCATACGCAGTATTTT	CASSTRHAHTQYF
TRBV7-2	few	TRBJ2-3	TRBD2	TGTGCCAGCAGCCCCGGGACTAGCGGGAGTAGGACAGATACGCAGTATTTT	CASSPGTSGSRTDTQYF
TRBV18	-	TRBJ1-1	-	TGTGCCAGCTGCGAACAGATACCGAACACTGAAGCTTTCTTT	CASCEQIPNTEAFF
TRBV6-5	-	TRBJ2-7	TRBD2	TGTGCCAGCAGTTACGCGGGAGCCGGTTACTACGAGCAGTACTTC	CASSYAGAGYYEQYF
TRBV6-6	few	TRBJ2-1	-	TGTGCCAGCAGTTACTCGAGTGGTGGGGGCGGTGAGCAGTTCTTC	CASSYSSGGGGEQFF
TRBV27	few	TRBJ1-1	-	TGTGCCAGCAGTTTCCGCGGCTCAGGATCAACTCGGAACACTGAAGCTTTCTTT	CASSFRGSGSTRNTEAFF
TRBV28	few	TRBJ2-5	TRBD2	TGTGCCAGCAGTTGGGGTAGCGGGAGGGCCGCCCAAGAGACCCAGTACTTC	CASSWGSGRAAQETQYF
TRBV9	-	TRBJ2-1	TRBD1	TGTGCCAGCAGCGTCGACAGGGCGAGTGAGCAGTTCTTC	CASSVDRASEQFF
TRBV6-5	few	TRBJ2-4	-	TGTGCCAGCAGTTACAACCGGGGAATTCGAAACATTCAGTACTTC	CASSYNRGIRNIQYF
TRBV28	-	TRBJ2-3	-	TGTGCCAGCAGCTTCGGGGGCTACACAGATACGCAGTATTTT	CASSFGGYTDTQYF
TRBV7-3	-	TRBJ2-3	-	TGTGCCAGCAGCTTAATCGGCACAGATACGCAGTATTTT	CASSLIGTDTQYF
TRBV7-9	-	TRBJ2-2	TRBD2	TGTGCCAGCAGCTCCCTAGCGGGAGTCGGCGGGGAGCTGTTTTTT	CASSSLAGVGGELFF
TRBV2	-	TRBJ2-5	-	TGTGCCAGCAGGGGCGGGATAAAGGAGACCCAGTACTTC	CASRGGIKETQYF
TRBV10-3	-	TRBJ2-2	TRBD1	TGTGCCACCAGAGACCGGGACAGCTACACCGGGGAGCTGTTTTTT	CATRDRDSYTGELFF
TRBV6-6	-	TRBJ2-7	-	TGTGCCAGCAGTTACTCGGGGGATAGAGGCTCCTACGAGCAGTACTTC	CASSYSGDRGSYEQYF
TRBV29-1	-	TRBJ2-2	-	TGCAGCGTTATAGCGGAGACGAACACCGGGGAGCTGTTTTTT	CSVIAETNTGELFF
TRBV23-1	-	TRBJ2-7	TRBD1	TGCGCCAGCAGTCACCGGGACAGGGGAGTTGGCTCCTACGAGCAGTACTTC	CASSHRDRGVGSYEQYF
TRBV4-1	-	TRBJ2-7	TRBD2	TGCGCCAGCAGCCAGTTACTAGCGGGAATGGATTCGTCGTACTTC	CASSQLLAGMDSSYF
TRBV7-2	-	TRBJ2-3	-	TGTGCCAGCATTAGGGACATTCAAACAGATACGCAGTATTTT	CASIRDIQTDTQYF
TRBV25-1	few	TRBJ2-2	TRBD2	TGTGCCAGCAGTGAATCTCCCCTAGCGGGCCTTACCGGGGAGCTGTTTTTT	CASSESPLAGLTGELFF
TRBV19	-	TRBJ2-7	TRBD1	TGTGCCAGTAGTACCGACAGGGTTTCCGGGCAGTACTTC	CASSTDRVSGQYF
TRBV6-5	few	TRBJ2-1	-	TGTGCCAGCAGTTACCTCATCACCAGGGCTGATGAGCAGTTCTTC	CASSYLITRADEQFF
TRBV10-3	-	TRBJ2-7	-	TGTGCCATCAGTGAGTCAAGCGGTCTACCCTACGAGCAGTACTTC	CAISESSGLPYEQYF
TRBV18	-	TRBJ2-1	TRBD2	TGTGCCAGCTCACCAACGGGGACTAGGCGCAATGAGCAGTTCTTC	CASSPTGTRRNEQFF
TRBV27	few	TRBJ1-1	-	TGTGCCAGCAGTTATCGCCGTCAGACGAACACTGAAGCTTTCTTT	CASSYRRQTNTEAFF
TRBV4-3	few	TRBJ2-7	TRBD2	TGCGCCAGCAGAGCGGGACTAGCGGCCTCCTACGAGCAGTACTTC	CASRAGLAASYEQYF
TRBV28	few	TRBJ2-7	-	TGTGCCAGCAGTTTAATGCAGGCGGGCATCTACGAGCAGTACTTC	CASSLMQAGIYEQYF
TRBV5-1	-	TRBJ2-1	-	TGCGCCAGCAGCTTGGCGGCTAGCAGCTACAATGAGCAGTTCTTC	CASSLAASSYNEQFF
TRBV18	few	TRBJ2-7	-	TGTGCCAGCTCCCGCTCGTCGGGGGAGCAGTACTTC	CASSRSSGEQYF
TRBV5-1	-	TRBJ1-1	-	TGCGCCAGCAGCTTCGCAGGCGCGAACACTGAAGCTTTCTTT	CASSFAGANTEAFF
TRBV7-3	-	TRBJ2-2	-	TGTGCCAGCAGCTTATCGTCAGGGAGACGGACCGGGGAGCTGTTTTTT	CASSLSSGRRTGELFF
TRBV28	-	TRBJ2-7	-	TGTGCCAGCAGTTTGGGGAACTACGAGCAGTACTTC	CASSLGNYEQYF
TRBV11-1	-	TRBJ2-1	TRBD2	TGTGCCAGCAGCTTAGATTCTCCACTAGCGGGAATACTCAATGAGCAGTTCTTC	CASSLDSPLAGILNEQFF
TRBV4-2	-	TRBJ1-1	-	TGTGCCAGCAGCCAGAACCCCGGACAGAAGTACACTGAAGCTTTCTTT	CASSQNPGQKYTEAFF
TRBV9	-	TRBJ2-2	-	TGTGCCAGCAGCGTAGTCCCCAGACAGACCGGGGAGCTGTTTTTT	CASSVVPRQTGELFF
TRBV4-1	-	TRBJ2-3	-	TGCGCCAGCAGCCAAGCAGGGTCAGATACGCAGTATTTT	CASSQAGSDTQYF
TRBV5-6	few	TRBJ1-2	-	TGTGCCAGCAGCTTGAAAGGGAACTATGGCTACACCTTC	CASSLKGNYGYTF
TRBV28	few	TRBJ2-1	TRBD2	TGTGCCAGCACCCCACAGATTATAGCGGGAGAAGAGCAGTTCTTC	CASTPQIIAGEEQFF
TRBV29-1	-	TRBJ1-1	-	TGCAGCGTCAAGCGCCCTTTGAACACTGAAGCTTTCTTT	CSVKRPLNTEAFF
TRBV7-9	few	TRBJ2-1	-	TGTGCCAGCACATATAGCGGATACAATGAGCAGTTCTTC	CASTYSGYNEQFF